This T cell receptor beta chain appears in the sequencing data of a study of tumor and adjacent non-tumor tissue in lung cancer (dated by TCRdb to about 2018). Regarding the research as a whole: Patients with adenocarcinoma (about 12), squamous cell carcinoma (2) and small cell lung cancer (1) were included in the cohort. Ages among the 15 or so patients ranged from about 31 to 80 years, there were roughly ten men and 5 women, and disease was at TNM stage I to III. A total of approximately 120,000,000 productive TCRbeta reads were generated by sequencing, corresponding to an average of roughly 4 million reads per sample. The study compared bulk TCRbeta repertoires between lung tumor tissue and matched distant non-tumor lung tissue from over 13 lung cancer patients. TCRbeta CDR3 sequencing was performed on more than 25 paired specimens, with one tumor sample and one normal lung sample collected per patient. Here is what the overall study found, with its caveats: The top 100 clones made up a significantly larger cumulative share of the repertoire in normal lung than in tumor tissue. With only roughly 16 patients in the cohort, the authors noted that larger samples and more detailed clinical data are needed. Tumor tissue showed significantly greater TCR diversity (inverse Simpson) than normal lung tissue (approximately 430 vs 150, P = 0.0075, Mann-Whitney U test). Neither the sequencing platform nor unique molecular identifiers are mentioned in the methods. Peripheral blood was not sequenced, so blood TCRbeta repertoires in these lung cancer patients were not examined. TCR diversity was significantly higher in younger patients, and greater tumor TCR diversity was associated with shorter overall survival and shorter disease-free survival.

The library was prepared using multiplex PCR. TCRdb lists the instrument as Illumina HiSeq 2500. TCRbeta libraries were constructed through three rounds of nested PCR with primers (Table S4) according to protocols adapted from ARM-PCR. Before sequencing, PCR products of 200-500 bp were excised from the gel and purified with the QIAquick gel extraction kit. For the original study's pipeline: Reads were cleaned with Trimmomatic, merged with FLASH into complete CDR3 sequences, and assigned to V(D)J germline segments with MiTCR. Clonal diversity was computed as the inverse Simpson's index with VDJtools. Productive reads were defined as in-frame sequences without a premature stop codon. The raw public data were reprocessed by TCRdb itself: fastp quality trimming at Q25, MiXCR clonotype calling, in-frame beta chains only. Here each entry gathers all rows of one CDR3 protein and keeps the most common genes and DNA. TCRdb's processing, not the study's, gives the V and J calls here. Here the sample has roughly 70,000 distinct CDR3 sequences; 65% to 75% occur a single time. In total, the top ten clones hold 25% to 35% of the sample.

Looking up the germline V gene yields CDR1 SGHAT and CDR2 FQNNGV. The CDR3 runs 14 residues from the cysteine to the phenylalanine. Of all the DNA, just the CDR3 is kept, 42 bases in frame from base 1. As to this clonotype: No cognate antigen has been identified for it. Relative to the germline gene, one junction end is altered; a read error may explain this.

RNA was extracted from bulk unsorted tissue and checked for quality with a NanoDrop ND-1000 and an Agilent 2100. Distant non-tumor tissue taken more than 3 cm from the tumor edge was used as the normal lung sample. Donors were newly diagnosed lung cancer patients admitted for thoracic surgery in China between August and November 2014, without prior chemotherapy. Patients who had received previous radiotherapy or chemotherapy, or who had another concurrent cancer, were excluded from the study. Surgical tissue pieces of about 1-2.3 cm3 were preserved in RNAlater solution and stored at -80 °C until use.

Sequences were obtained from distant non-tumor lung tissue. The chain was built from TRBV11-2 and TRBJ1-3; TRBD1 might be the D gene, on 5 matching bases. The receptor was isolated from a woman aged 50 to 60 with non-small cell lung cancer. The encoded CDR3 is CASSPGTSGDTLYF. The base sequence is TGTGCCAGCAGCCCAGGGACCTCTGGAGACACCTTATATTTT.